The sequence of this T cell receptor beta chain was determined in a study of identical twins. This clonotype was seen a handful of times. Its antigen is not known. A single record per CDR3 protein comes from TCRdb applying MiXCR to the 5' RACE reads. The table lists some 200,000 distinct CDR3 sequences, under 10% of them singletons. The CDR3 runs 16 residues. Germline CDR1 reads DFQATT; CDR2 reads SNEGSKA (reference sequence). The V and J ends lost 0 bases and 4 bases, in that order; junction bases with no gene match: 11. Study-level points and caveats: Invariant populations such as MAIT and iNKT cells could partly muddle zero-insertion analyses. Insertion counts were lower in abundant cord blood beta clonotypes, a trend that memory repertoires did not show. In monozygotic twins, models underestimated the sharing of out-of-frame TCR alpha.

This sample also belongs to another study, concerning yellow fever vaccine responses in identical twins. That source notes: The T cell response to vaccination in identical twins was reportedly partly convergent and partly personalized.

The chain joins TRBV20-1 to TRBJ2-5; 7 positions match TRBD1. Sequencing used memory (CD45RO+) T cells sorted from blood. This clonotype was obtained from a woman under 30 in good health. CDR3 in amino acids: CSARDRGQPFRETQYF. The CDR3, as DNA: TGCAGTGCTAGAGATCGGGGACAGCCTTTTCGAGAGACCCAGTACTTC.